This T cell receptor (beta chain) appears in the sequencing data of a study of blood T cell repertoires in COVID-19. Authors' processing steps: Counts of nucleated cells, estimated from reference gene primer amplification, were obtained. Clones were read by immunoSEQ multiplex PCR, and TCRdb kept only the in-frame ones, dropping some. V and J calls and clone size come straight from that table; D and trimming were deduced from the DNA. This table has around 170,000 clones, 80% to 85% appearing once. Germline-derived CDR1 and CDR2 are LGHDT and YNNKEL (reference sequence). This CDR3 comprises 16 residues. V was pared by 3 bases and J by 1 base, with 7 bases of the junction left unmatched.

The sequence came from a woman aged 40 to 50 with acute or convalescent COVID-19. Sequencing was done on a sample of peripheral blood. This chain joins TRBV3-1 (or the pseudogene TRBV3-2) and TRBJ2-7; TRBD1 matches 9 bases. In DNA form, the CDR3 reads TGTGCCAGCAGCCAGACATCCGGGACAGGGTCCTACGAGCAGTACTTC. Its protein product is CASSQTSGTGSYEQYF.